This T cell receptor (beta chain) was found in a study of fetal regulatory T cell absence and autoimmunity (TCRdb year 2017). Turning to the overall study: Exocrine pancreas autoimmunity was seen in the IPEX patients without clinical diabetes. Here is what the overall study found, with its caveats: The TCR compartment showed significant oligoclonal enrichment in pancreas versus cord blood, with some top clones over 85-fold enriched. TRB gene family usage was found to be broadly similar between cord blood and pancreas and to resemble published neonatal and adult repertoires. The oligoclonal enrichment was interpreted as support for antigen-driven autoimmunity in the pancreas before birth in IPEX syndrome.

CDR1 and CDR2 were assigned from the germline V gene as SGHRS and YFSETQ. V lost 0 bases and J lost 4 bases, and the count of bases not matched to a germline gene is 14. The CDR3 runs 19 residues from the cysteine to the phenylalanine. Only the CDR3 portion is preserved as DNA: 57 bases, with reading frame beginning at the first base. Amplification and barcoding of TCRbeta CDR3 regions were carried out by two-step multiplex PCR on the immunoSEQ human TCRbeta survey platform. Libraries were sequenced on Illumina instruments, and IgH from the same samples was sequenced in parallel. The source study handled its data this way. Raw reads were filtered against IMGT V, D, J definitions and binned by a nearest-neighbor algorithm to remove PCR and sequencing errors. Clones were defined as identical nucleotide sequences, and differential abundance between tissues was assessed by per-clone Fisher exact tests with a pFDR threshold of p<0.01. Clones whose frequencies were too low for statistical inference were excluded by a minimum inclusion filter of 10 in either sample. The immunoSEQ Analyzer was used for pairwise clonal comparisons, while IMGT tools were used to assess gene family usage. In its TCRdb copy, this immuneACCESS table keeps in-frame sequences only and misses some clones. Where compared with another copy, unresolved V genes explain less than half of these, and the others have no known cause. The D gene and trimming were derived from the DNA, and the V and J assignments and clone size from that table. This sample comprises approximately 46,000 clones, roughly 80% of them detected only once. Of the sample, 0.41% is held by the ten largest clones.

The DNeasy Blood and Tissue Kit was used to extract 2-3 ug of genomic DNA from either umbilical cord blood or frozen pancreas. Worth noting for this clone: Its antigen target is currently unknown. No much larger clone exists at a distance of one base, and base qualities are not known.

The V and J genes are TRBV5-1 and TRBJ2-3; a stretch of 10 junction bases matches TRBD2. The specimen sequenced was cord blood. The clonotype comes from a newborn boy with IPEX syndrome. The base sequence is TGCGCCAGCAGCTTGGCTCTAGCGGGAGTCGTGTTTAGGGCAGATACGCAGTATTTT. The resulting protein is CASSLALAGVVFRADTQYF. The variable domain in full, with residues beyond the CDR3 obtained from the reference TRBV5-1 and TRBJ2-3 genes, is KAGVTQTPRYLIKTRGQQVTLSCSPISGHRSVSWYQQTPGQGLQFLFEYFSETQRNKGNFPGRFSGRQFSNSRSEMNVSTLELGDSALYLCASSLALAGVVFRADTQYFGPGTRLTVL.